This T cell receptor beta chain was recovered during a study of identical twins. Using its own MiXCR run on the 5' RACE reads, TCRdb lists one record per CDR3 protein. Among about 240,000 distinct CDR3 sequences listed, 10% to 15% were seen once. In germline, CDR1 is DFQATT, CDR2 SNEGSKA (reference sequence). There are 13 residues in the CDR3. Between the trimmed V and J ends, which lost 6 bases and 4 bases, there was a span of 16 bases. The table lists this clonotype with a few counts. Its antigen is not identified. Overall study results and limits: Models underestimated out-of-frame TCR alpha sharing in monozygotic twins. In drawing conclusions, the study used cross-sectional statistical analysis and did not follow the same donors.

Another study also made use of these data, one on yellow fever vaccine responses in identical twins.

This clonotype originated in a woman under 30 in good health. This rearrangement joins TRBV20-1 to TRBJ2-7; D remains ambiguous. Source material: memory (CD45RO+) T cells sorted from blood. CDR3 amino acids: CSASPPTGYEQYF. Here the CDR3 DNA reads TGCAGTGCATCACCCCCGACGGGTTACGAGCAGTACTTC.